Listed below are T cell receptor beta chains from one sample, sequenced in a study of T cells in localized non-small cell lung cancer. Generated by immunoSEQ multiplex PCR, the TCRdb table keeps only in-frame clones and is missing some. Here the sample spans 70,000 to 90,000 clones, more than 70% being singletons. The sequencing here drew on peripheral blood, taken before any cancer treatment. The source is a female donor older than 55 with stage I lung adenocarcinoma. The CDR3 runs from the conserved cysteine through the conserved F or W. D genes are given only for firm matches. Expanded clones are given a class, and other clones once, few, many or no size at all.

DNA: TGCGCCAGCAGCCAAGATCGTTCGCGGACAAACATTCAGTACTTC; CDR3: CASSQDRSRTNIQYF; V: TRBV4-3; J: TRBJ2-4; D: -; size: -
DNA: TGTGCCAGCGGACATCTGAACACTGAAGCTTTCTTT; CDR3: CASGHLNTEAFF; V: TRBV6-5; J: TRBJ1-1; D: -; size: -
DNA: TGTGCCAGCAGCCCGAACTTCCCTCGCGCCCCCCGCGGCACAGATACGCAGTATTTT; CDR3: CASSPNFPRAPRGTDTQYF; V: TRBV7-6; J: TRBJ2-3; D: -; size: -
DNA: TGTGCCAGTAGTACTATAGGGGGAGGGACGAACACTGAAGCTTTCTTT; CDR3: CASSTIGGGTNTEAFF; V: TRBV19; J: TRBJ1-1; D: -; size: -
DNA: TGTGCCAGCAGTTACGCACAGGGTTATAGCAATCAGCCCCAGCATTTT; CDR3: CASSYAQGYSNQPQHF; V: TRBV6-6; J: TRBJ1-5; D: -; size: -
DNA: TGTGCCAGTAGTATCTCAGCAGCCAACACTGAAGCTTTCTTT; CDR3: CASSISAANTEAFF; V: TRBV19; J: TRBJ1-1; D: -; size: once
DNA: TGTGCCAGCAGCGTTTCCGGGACCAAGAATGAGCAGTTCTTC; CDR3: CASSVSGTKNEQFF; V: TRBV9; J: TRBJ2-1; D: -; size: -
DNA: TGTGCCATCAGGGGGGGGTCTTACAATGAGCAGTTCTTC; CDR3: CAIRGGSYNEQFF; V: TRBV10-3; J: TRBJ2-1; D: TRBD2; size: -
DNA: TGTGCCAGCAGCAATACAGGCAATGAGCAGTTCTTC; CDR3: CASSNTGNEQFF; V: TRBV7-2; J: TRBJ2-1; D: -; size: -
DNA: TGTGCCAGCAGTTACGGAACTAGCGGGGGGGCTTCGCAGTACTTC; CDR3: CASSYGTSGGASQYF; V: TRBV6-5; J: TRBJ2-7; D: TRBD2; size: -
DNA: TGTGCCAGCAGTACGGGACAGGGGAGAACTGAAGCTTTCTTT; CDR3: CASSTGQGRTEAFF; V: TRBV6-1; J: TRBJ1-1; D: TRBD1; size: -
DNA: TGTGCCAGCAGTTCCTTCCAAACAGGGCCCTCTAGCACAGATACGCAGTATTTT; CDR3: CASSSFQTGPSSTDTQYF; V: TRBV28; J: TRBJ2-3; D: -; size: -
DNA: TGTGCCAGCAGCACCACTAGCTACGAGCAGTACTTC; CDR3: CASSTTSYEQYF; V: TRBV7-2; J: TRBJ2-7; D: -; size: few
DNA: TGTGCCAGCAGCGTGGTCCCACAGGGGGCTAATGAAAAACTGTTTTTT; CDR3: CASSVVPQGANEKLFF; V: TRBV7-2; J: TRBJ1-4; D: TRBD1; size: -
DNA: TGTGCCAGCAGTACAGGGGCGTGGGCTGAAAAACTGTTTTTT; CDR3: CASSTGAWAEKLFF; V: TRBV6-5; J: TRBJ1-4; D: TRBD1; size: -
DNA: TGTGCCAGCAGCCAAGTGGGTGGGAGGACTCACTCCTACGAGCAGTACTTC; CDR3: CASSQVGGRTHSYEQYF; V: TRBV14; J: TRBJ2-7; D: -; size: -
DNA: TGTGCCTGGAGTGTAAGCGGTATCACCTTTCGGCAGTACTTC; CDR3: CAWSVSGITFRQYF; V: TRBV30; J: TRBJ2-7; D: -; size: -
DNA: TGTGCCAGTAGTATTACAGGACAGGGCAATCAGCCCCAGCATTTT; CDR3: CASSITGQGNQPQHF; V: TRBV19; J: TRBJ1-5; D: TRBD1; size: few
DNA: TGTGCCAGCAATACCCTAAGGGACTTCACAGATACGCAGTATTTT; CDR3: CASNTLRDFTDTQYF; V: TRBV6-7; J: TRBJ2-3; D: -; size: -
DNA: TGTGCCAGCAGCGTAGGGGCGGGGGGCCACACCGGGGAGCTGTTTTTT; CDR3: CASSVGAGGHTGELFF; V: TRBV9; J: TRBJ2-2; D: TRBD2; size: once
DNA: TGCAGCGTTGAAATCGGCACAGATACGCAGTATTTT; CDR3: CSVEIGTDTQYF; V: TRBV29-1; J: TRBJ2-3; D: -; size: -
DNA: TGTGCCAGCAGCTCCCAGACAGGGAGGTTCTCCTATAATTCACCCCTCCACTTT; CDR3: CASSSQTGRFSYNSPLHF; V: TRBV11-2; J: TRBJ1-6; D: TRBD1; size: few
DNA: TGTGCCTGGAGTATAAAGTGGGGCTCAGGGAGATCTGCAACTAATGAAAAACTGTTTTTT; CDR3: CAWSIKWGSGRSATNEKLFF; V: TRBV30; J: TRBJ1-4; D: -; size: -
DNA: TGTGCCAGCAGCATCGGACAGGGGGCGGCGGGCGAGCAGTACTTC; CDR3: CASSIGQGAAGEQYF; V: TRBV7-8; J: TRBJ2-7; D: TRBD1; size: -
DNA: TGTGCCAGCACCTTCAGAGAGGCCCAGTACTTC; CDR3: CASTFREAQYF; V: TRBV11-2; J: TRBJ2-5; D: -; size: -
DNA: TGTGCCAGCGTGGGAGTTAAAAACATTCAGTACTTC; CDR3: CASVGVKNIQYF; V: TRBV6-6; J: TRBJ2-4; D: -; size: -
DNA: TGCGCCAGCAGCCTACATGGGGTCGCCGGGGAGCTGTTTTTT; CDR3: CASSLHGVAGELFF; V: TRBV4-1; J: TRBJ2-2; D: -; size: -
DNA: TGTGCCAGCAGCTTGGCGGGGACTAGCGGTACTCTGGCCTACAATGAGCAGTTCTTC; CDR3: CASSLAGTSGTLAYNEQFF; V: TRBV5-8; J: TRBJ2-1; D: TRBD2; size: -
DNA: TGTGCCAGCAGTTTATTCACAGACCTAGAGAACATTCAGTACTTC; CDR3: CASSLFTDLENIQYF; V: TRBV28; J: TRBJ2-4; D: -; size: -
DNA: TGTGCCAGCACCCTCCTACAGGATACGCAGTATTTT; CDR3: CASTLLQDTQYF; V: TRBV2; J: TRBJ2-3; D: -; size: once
DNA: TGTGCTAGTGCTCCCGTCTCCACGCGGACTGAAGCTTTCTTT; CDR3: CASAPVSTRTEAFF; V: TRBV12-5; J: TRBJ1-1; D: -; size: few
DNA: TGTGCCACCAGCAGAGATCTTACAGGGAGCAATCAGCCCCAGCATTTT; CDR3: CATSRDLTGSNQPQHF; V: TRBV15; J: TRBJ1-5; D: -; size: few
DNA: TGTGCCAGCAGTTTGATTCCCTCCTACGAGCAGTACTTC; CDR3: CASSLIPSYEQYF; V: TRBV7-6; J: TRBJ2-7; D: -; size: -
DNA: TGTGCCAGCAGCTTAATAGCGGGGGAAGCTTTCTTT; CDR3: CASSLIAGEAFF; V: TRBV7-2; J: TRBJ1-1; D: -; size: -
DNA: TGCGCCAGCAGCTTGGAAGTTGGAGGGACAGGGAAAGACGAGCAGTACTTC; CDR3: CASSLEVGGTGKDEQYF; V: TRBV5-1; J: TRBJ2-7; D: TRBD1; size: -
DNA: TGCGCCAGCAGCCAAGTTTTCTCGGGCTCAGGGGGAGAGCAGTACTTC; CDR3: CASSQVFSGSGGEQYF; V: TRBV4-1; J: TRBJ2-7; D: TRBD1; size: once
DNA: TGCGCCAGCAGCTTGCTTAGCGGGAGAGCCAATGAGCAGTTCTTC; CDR3: CASSLLSGRANEQFF; V: TRBV5-1; J: TRBJ2-1; D: TRBD2; size: few
DNA: TGTGCCAGCAGTGGAGGGGGCAGGCAGCCCCAGCATTTT; CDR3: CASSGGGRQPQHF; V: TRBV6-1; J: TRBJ1-5; D: TRBD1; size: -
DNA: TGCGCCAGCAGTTACTCGGGGACTAGCGGGAACCAAGAGACCCAGTACTTC; CDR3: CASSYSGTSGNQETQYF; V: TRBV4-1; J: TRBJ2-5; D: TRBD2; size: -
DNA: TGTGCCTGGATCATGGACAGGGGTTATGGCTACACCTTC; CDR3: CAWIMDRGYGYTF; V: TRBV30; J: TRBJ1-2; D: TRBD1; size: -
DNA: TGTGCCAGCAGTGCCAACCCGGGACTAGCGGGAGCTCGGCAGTTCTTC; CDR3: CASSANPGLAGARQFF; V: TRBV27; J: TRBJ2-1; D: TRBD2; size: -
DNA: TGCGCCAGCAGCTTGGGGGACAACACAGATACGCAGTATTTT; CDR3: CASSLGDNTDTQYF; V: TRBV5-1; J: TRBJ2-3; D: -; size: -
DNA: TGTGCCAGCAGCCTCCGGACTAGCGGGAGGGCTGGAGAGACCCAGTACTTC; CDR3: CASSLRTSGRAGETQYF; V: TRBV5-6; J: TRBJ2-5; D: TRBD2; size: -
DNA: TGTGCCAGCAGCCTTCCCAATCAGCCCCAGCATTTT; CDR3: CASSLPNQPQHF; V: TRBV7-2; J: TRBJ1-5; D: -; size: -
DNA: TGTGCCAGCAGCATAACTAGCGGGGTCTCCTACAATGAGCAGTTCTTC; CDR3: CASSITSGVSYNEQFF; V: TRBV7-6; J: TRBJ2-1; D: TRBD2; size: -
DNA: TGTGCCAGCAGCGACCCGGTTAGGGGTGCTGGCTACACCTTC; CDR3: CASSDPVRGAGYTF; V: TRBV9; J: TRBJ1-2; D: -; size: -